This entry lists 15 T cell receptor beta chains sequenced from one sample in a study of shared clonotypes between healthy human individuals. The table came from immunoSEQ multiplex PCR; TCRdb's copy has only in-frame clones and leaves some out. The sample gives around 2.3 million clones, 90% to 96% of which show up once; less than 0.15% is in the top ten. Material for sequencing was naive CD4+ T cells sorted from blood. Subset in this sample: CD45RA+ positively selected. These receptors all stem from a man younger than 35 in good health.

V gene TRBV30 combines with J gene TRBJ1-6, with 7 nucleotides matching TRBD1. The CDR3 length is 15 residues. J was trimmed by 10 bases and V by 0 bases; bases with no gene match: 9. In germline, CDR1 is GTSNPN, CDR2 SVGIG (reference sequence). This chain's CDR3 is CAWSVQRGGGSPLHF. The CDR3 DNA reads as TGTGCCTGGAGTGTACAACGAGGGGGCGGGTCACCCCTCCACTTT.

This clone was detected only a few times. Other DNA sequences from this sample encode an identical CDR3 as well. The chain is built from TRBV6-1 and TRBJ2-7, with D uncertain. V was clipped by 2 bases and J by 4 bases, with 3 bases between them. The germline CDR1 and CDR2 sequences are MNHNS and SASEGT. The CDR3 loop spans 11 amino acids. The DNA for the CDR3 is TGTGCCAGCAGTGAAAGTTACGAGCAGTACTTC. This translates into CASSESYEQYF.

V usage is TRBV21-1 and J usage is TRBJ2-6; the table's D call of TRBD1 was not tested on the DNA. TRBV21-1 is deemed a pseudogene. The CDR3 loop spans 19 amino acids. CDR3: CASSKVSRQGDSGANVLTF. CDR3 nucleotide sequence: TGTGCCAGCAGCAAAGTTTCCCGGCAGGGGGACTCTGGGGCCAACGTCCTGACTTTC.

The genes are TRBV6-1 and TRBJ1-4; D perhaps matches TRBD1 (5 bases). There are 14 residues in the CDR3. Germline CDR1 and CDR2: MNHNS and SASEGT. Trimming left V 6 bases short and J 7 bases short, with 15 bases between. In DNA form, the CDR3 reads TGTGCCAGCAGCGAGGCAGGGAAGGGTGAAAAACTGTTTTTT. This sequence encodes CASSEAGKGEKLFF.

This clone has a single count. The chain employs TRBV25-1 and TRBJ2-2; 10 bases fit TRBD2. The germline gives CDR1 MGHDK, CDR2 SYGVNS. This CDR3 comprises 15 residues. Trimming removed 3 bases from V and 6 bases from J; junction bases left unmatched: 4. The CDR3 bases are TGTGCCAGCAGTGACGGGCTAGCGGGGGCCGGGGAGCTGTTTTTT. Translated, it gives CASSDGLAGAGELFF.

This clone has just one count. The rearrangement links TRBV4-3 to TRBJ2-1, with a weak D call TRBD2 (6 bases). Trimming cost V 1 base and J 4 bases, with 14 bases left between them. The CDR3 sequence is 16 residues long. Looked up from germline, CDR1 is LGHNA and CDR2 is YSLEER. The CDR3 sequence is CASSQGLEGLYNEQFF. The CDR3 DNA is TGCGCCAGCAGCCAAGGTCTGGAGGGCCTTTACAATGAGCAGTTCTTC.

J is TRBJ2-7 and V is TRBV10-3; tentatively, D is TRBD1 (5 bases). CDR1 is ENHRY, CDR2 SYGVKD, per germline. The CDR3 loop spans 12 amino acids. CDR3 protein: CATGLGAGEQYF. The CDR3 nucleotides are TGTGCTACCGGGCTAGGGGCCGGGGAGCAGTACTTC.

The chain carries TRBV5-1 and TRBJ2-2; TRBD1 agrees at 7 bases. CDR1 is SGHRS, CDR2 YFSETQ, per germline. J was trimmed by 5 bases and V by 1 base; bases with no gene match: 14. The CDR3 is 18 residues long. CDR3 loop: CASSLSGSAGGKTGELFF. The CDR3, as DNA: TGCGCCAGCAGCTTGAGCGGTTCGGCAGGGGGTAAAACCGGGGAGCTGTTTTTT.

This sequence joins TRBV4-3 and TRBJ2-4; the match to TRBD2 covers 15 bases. Germline CDR1 LGHNA, CDR2 YSLEER. This CDR3 comprises 20 residues. With V trimmed by 0 bases and J by 5 bases, 11 bases remained unmatched. The CDR3 region has the DNA TGCGCCAGCAGCCAAGATGAGGGGGCCGGACTAGCGGGAGGGCAAAACATTCAGTACTTC. Translating gives CASSQDEGAGLAGGQNIQYF.

The chain has TRBV2 and TRBJ1-4; D might be TRBD1 (5 bases). The germline CDR1 and CDR2 sequences are SNHLY and FYNNEI. Deletions cut 2 bases from V and 11 bases from J, with 15 bases between. The CDR3 is 14 amino acids. CDR3 bases: TGTGCCAGCAGTGAAATGGGGCTGGGCGGGAAACTGTTTTTT. Translating gives CASSEMGLGGKLFF.

This clone was observed once. The chain combines TRBV19 with TRBJ1-6; no clear D. Germline assignment: CDR1 LNHDA and CDR2 SQIVND (reference sequence). The CDR3 is made up of 17 amino acids. The germline V and J ends were trimmed by 6 bases and 2 bases, with 17 bases remaining between them. The CDR3 region has the DNA TGTGCCAGTAGCAACGACCCCGGAGGCACCTATAATTCACCCCTCCACTTT. Translating it yields CASSNDPGGTYNSPLHF.

The chain joins TRBV6-5 to TRBJ2-2; unclear D gene. Germline-derived CDR1 and CDR2 are MNHEY and SVGAGI. CDR3 length: 14 amino acids. Trimming removed 7 bases at V and 0 bases at J, with 9 bases between. CDR3: CASMISTNTGELFF. CDR3 coding DNA: TGTGCCAGCATGATCAGCACGAACACCGGGGAGCTGTTTTTT.

The chain joins TRBV6-5 to TRBJ1-2; D not resolved. The V end was cut by 5 bases, the J end by 5 bases, with 9 bases between. Germline CDR1 and CDR2: MNHEY and SVGAGI. The CDR3 runs 12 residues. The CDR3 loop reads CASSPDRYGYTF. CDR3 bases: TGTGCCAGCAGTCCCGATAGGTATGGCTACACCTTC.

This chain links TRBV15 with TRBJ1-5; D possibly corresponds to TRBD1 (5 bases). The CDR3 covers 15 residues. Trimming shortened V by 3 bases and J by 7 bases, and 16 bases separated the two germline ends. Germline assignment: CDR1 LNHNV and CDR2 YYDKDF (reference sequence). The CDR3 DNA reads as TGTGCCACCAGCAGCGCCCAGGGAAGGGACCAGCCCCAGCATTTT. This codes for CATSSAQGRDQPQHF. The whole variable domain, filled in from reference TRBV15 and TRBJ1-5, reads DAMVIQNPRYQVTQFGKPVTLSCSQTLNHNVMYWYQQKSSQAPKLLFHYYDKDFNNEADTPDNFQSRRPNTSFCFLDIRSPGLGDTAMYLCATSSAQGRDQPQHFGDGTRLSIL.

Worth noting for this clone: This sample includes further DNA sequences coding for the same CDR3. CDR3 residues: CASSADSNQPQHF. Here the CDR3 DNA reads TGTGCCAGCTCAGCAGATAGCAATCAGCCCCAGCATTTT. The gene calls are TRBV18 and TRBJ1-5; D uncertain. Germline CDR1 reads KGHSH; CDR2 reads LQKENI. V was pared by 5 bases and J by 0 bases, with 5 bases between. The CDR3 has 13 amino acids.